Reported below is one T cell receptor (beta chain). The antigen remains unidentified. These data belong to a study of OX40 agonist ivuxolimab in advanced cancers. General study findings and limits: At 0.1 to 3.0 mg/kg and by week 6, clonal expansion occurred in CD4+ and CD8+ blood T cells.

TCRdb's table, derived via immunoSEQ multiplex PCR, lists solely in-frame clones and lacks some. The profile shows 100,000 or so clones, around nine tenths of them singletons. The CDR3 is made up of 18 amino acids. Trimming pared 0 bases from V and 4 bases from J, leaving 20 bases between. Per germline, CDR1 LNHDA and CDR2 SQIVND (reference sequence). The TCR comes from an adult with an advanced solid tumor such as melanoma, head and neck, liver or kidney cancer. The genes are TRBV19 and TRBJ2-3, with D perhaps TRBD1 (5 bases). The sample here was CD4+ or CD8+ T cells sorted from blood, taken in a trial of the OX40 agonist ivuxolimab. CDR3 protein: CASSIDGALGASADTQYF. The CDR3 DNA reads as TGTGCCAGTAGTATAGATGGGGCTCTGGGCGCCTCTGCAGATACGCAGTATTTT.